Following are 16 T cell receptor beta chains from one sample sequenced in a study of CD8 T cells in ankylosing spondylitis. A single record per CDR3 protein comes from TCRdb applying MiXCR to the 5' RACE reads. The table lists roughly 700,000 distinct CDR3 sequences, roughly 20% of them singletons. Points from the study as a whole: Blood of patients with ankylosing spondylitis appeared to be characterized by a TCR beta motif of eight or nine highly homologous variants.

For these receptors, no antigen is known. Sequenced sample: blood, either unsorted or a sorted T cell fraction (not recorded which). These receptors were obtained from a male donor with ankylosing spondylitis.

At least ten counts were recorded for this clonotype. CDR3 bases: TGCGCCAGCAGCTTCGGAGGGGGCTACTACAATGAGCAGTTCTTC. Amino acids: CASSFGGGYYNEQFF. The chain carries TRBV5-1 and TRBJ2-1, with a possible D match to TRBD1 (7 bases). V dropped 2 bases and J dropped 3 bases, with 12 bases sitting between them. Germline V CDR1 and CDR2: SGHRS, YFSETQ. The length of the CDR3 is 15 residues.

The rearrangement joins TRBV28 to TRBJ2-1; 12 bases align to TRBD2. The germline gives CDR1 MDHEN, CDR2 SYDVKM. V dropped 8 bases and J dropped 7; count of bases not matched to a gene: 9. The CDR3 is 15 amino acids. Here the CDR3 DNA reads TGTGCCAGCTGGGCTCTAGCGGGAGGGCCTAATGAGCAGTTCTTC. It codes for CASWALAGGPNEQFF. The entire variable domain, with the rest obtained from reference TRBV28 and TRBJ2-1, is as follows: DVKVTQSSRYLVKRTGEKVFLECVQDMDHENMFWYRQDPGLGLRLIYFSYDVKMKEKGDIPEGYSVSREKKERFSLILESASTNQTSMYLCASWALAGGPNEQFFGPGTRLTVL.

This rearrangement joins TRBV13 to TRBJ1-4; 11 positions match TRBD1. The CDR3 is 16 amino acids. Looked up from germline, CDR1 is PRHDT and CDR2 is FYEKMQ (reference sequence). Trimming at V came to 5 bases and at J to 7 bases, leaving 9 bases not matched to a gene. The CDR3 spells CASSRLWGQGGEKLFF. In DNA form, the CDR3 reads TGTGCCAGCAGCCGATTGTGGGGACAGGGGGGTGAAAAACTGTTTTTT.

DNA for the CDR3: TGTGCCAGCAGCCCGGACAGGGGGGACCTCATAGATGGCTACACCTTC. Amino acids: CASSPDRGDLIDGYTF. The rearrangement uses TRBV9 and TRBJ1-2; 10 bases map to TRBD1. Trimming at V came to 4 bases and at J to 6 bases, leaving 12 bases not matched to a gene. CDR1 and CDR2 from the germline V gene are SGDLS and YYNGEE. This CDR3 region has 16 residues.

The CDR3 sequence: CSATGDRDEKLFF. The CDR3 region has the DNA TGCAGTGCTACGGGTGACAGGGATGAAAAACTGTTTTTT. The chain couples TRBV20-1 to TRBJ1-4; 7 nucleotides agree with TRBD1. Germline trimming cut 4 bases from V and 6 bases from J; bases unmatched to any gene: 5. Germline V gene sequence: CDR1 DFQATT, CDR2 SNEGSKA (reference sequence). This CDR3 has 13 amino acids.

This clonotype has more than one count but fewer than ten. This chain joins TRBV7-9 and TRBJ1-2; D unclear. The CDR3 length is 14 residues. Between the trimmed V and J ends, which lost 5 bases and 4 bases, there was a span of 14 bases. Germline CDR1 reads SEHNR; CDR2 reads FQNEAQ (reference sequence). The CDR3 bases are TGTGCCAGCAGCCCCGGGGAGGACCCCTATGGCTACACCTTC. It is translated as CASSPGEDPYGYTF. Based on the CDR3 plus reference TRBV7-9 and TRBJ1-2, the full variable domain is DTGVSQNPRHKITKRGQNVTFRCDPISEHNRLYWYRQTLGQGPEFLTYFQNEAQLEKSRLLSDRFSAERPKGSFSTLEIQRTEQGDSAMYLCASSPGEDPYGYTFGSGTRLTVV.

This clonotype was observed a few times. V usage is TRBV28 and J usage is TRBJ2-7; D uncertain. Germline lookup yields CDR1 MDHEN and CDR2 SYDVKM. The CDR3 is 15 residues long. Trimming left V 3 bases short and J 5 bases short, with 17 bases between. The CDR3, as DNA: TGTGCCAGCAGTTTGGCATCCCCGGCGCCCCACGAGCAGTACTTC. The encoded protein is CASSLASPAPHEQYF. Drawing the rest from reference TRBV28 and TRBJ2-7, the complete variable domain is DVKVTQSSRYLVKRTGEKVFLECVQDMDHENMFWYRQDPGLGLRLIYFSYDVKMKEKGDIPEGYSVSREKKERFSLILESASTNQTSMYLCASSLASPAPHEQYFGPGTRLTVT.

This clonotype has more than one count but fewer than ten. This chain links TRBV5-1 with TRBJ2-7; 10 bases map to TRBD1. Trimming took 4 bases from V and 3 from J; bases not matched to a gene: 10. The CDR3 has 16 residues. Germline loops: CDR1 SGHRS, CDR2 YFSETQ. The CDR3 here is CASSPEGGQGYYEQYF. CDR3 sequence (DNA): TGCGCCAGCAGCCCGGAGGGGGGACAGGGGTACTACGAGCAGTACTTC.

This clonotype was counted between two and nine times. This sequence joins TRBV29-1 and TRBJ1-4; the D is unclear. CDR3 length: 14 amino acids. Trimming took off 5 bases at V and 8 bases at J, with 18 bases between the two ends. Germline V CDR1 and CDR2: SQVTM, ANQGSEA. This CDR3 reads CSVNQPGKREKLFF. The DNA of the CDR3 is TGCAGCGTTAACCAACCGGGGAAAAGGGAAAAACTGTTTTTT.

The table lists this clonotype with many counts. The chain uses TRBV5-1 and TRBJ2-2; D call uncertain. CDR3 size: 14 residues. With 4 bases removed from V and 1 base from J, the gap between germline ends came to 8 bases. The germline CDR1 and CDR2 sequences are SGHRS and YFSETQ. The CDR3, as DNA: TGCGCCAGCAGCCCTATCCAGAACACCGGGGAGCTGTTTTTT. Its translation: CASSPIQNTGELFF.

This clonotype came up a few times. This chain links TRBV11-2 with TRBJ2-1; D might be TRBD1 (5 bases). This CDR3 spans 18 amino acids. V gave up 0 bases and J gave up 2 bases, with 17 bases separating them. Per the germline V gene, CDR1 is SGHAT and CDR2 is FQNNGV. The CDR3 loop reads CASSLEGWLRQPYNEQFF. The CDR3 DNA follows: TGTGCCAGCAGCTTAGAGGGGTGGCTCCGACAGCCCTACAATGAGCAGTTCTTC.

This clonotype has more than one count but fewer than ten. V usage is TRBV4-2 and J usage is TRBJ1-6; D might be TRBD1 (6 bases). The V end was cut by 4 bases, the J end by 4 bases, with 20 bases between. The germline V gene encodes CDR1 LGHNA and CDR2 YNFKEQ. The CDR3 is 18 residues long. The CDR3 here is CASSPDPRQEGYNSPLHF. CDR3 bases: TGTGCCAGCAGCCCTGACCCCCGACAGGAGGGATATAATTCACCCCTCCACTTT.

V is TRBV6-5 and J is TRBJ1-2; D not certain. The CDR3 is made up of 15 amino acids. Between the trimmed V and J ends, which lost 0 bases and 8 bases, there was a span of 16 bases. Germline CDR1 reads MNHEY; CDR2 reads SVGAGI. The DNA for the CDR3 is TGTGCCAGCAGTTACTCTGGCGGTGCCGAGGTGGGCTACACCTTC. As protein: CASSYSGGAEVGYTF.

The sample holds a few counts of this clonotype. The chain joins TRBV24-1 to TRBJ2-3; 12 bases map to TRBD2. The V gene's germline CDR1 is KGHDR and CDR2 SFDVKD. This CDR3 spans 17 amino acids. The V segment lost 6 bases and the J segment 2 bases; nucleotides outside the gene matches: 8. As DNA, the CDR3 is TGTGCCACCAGTAGCCCCGGACTAGCGGGATTCACAGATACGCAGTATTTT. Its translation is CATSSPGLAGFTDTQYF.

This clonotype was seen a few times. The rearrangement uses TRBV27 and TRBJ1-6, with 7 positions matching TRBD1. V gave up 1 base and J gave up 5 bases; unmatched junction bases: 5. CDR1 MNHEY and CDR2 SMNVEV come from the germline V gene (reference sequence). The CDR3 covers 16 residues. This CDR3 reads CASSLLDRLNNSPLHF. The CDR3 DNA reads as TGTGCCAGCAGTTTATTGGACAGGCTGAATAATTCACCCCTCCACTTT.

The rearrangement links TRBV30 to TRBJ2-7, with D perhaps matching TRBD2 (6 bases). The CDR3 is 13 residues long. CDR1 is GTSNPN and CDR2 is SVGIG in the germline V gene (reference sequence). V lost 0 bases to trimming and J lost 7 bases, with 13 bases between them. The CDR3 spells CAWSVAVLAEQYF. The CDR3 nucleotides are TGTGCCTGGAGTGTTGCAGTTCTAGCGGAGCAGTACTTC.